The sequence of this T cell receptor (beta chain) was determined in a study of shared clonotypes between healthy human individuals. Findings of the study overall: There were few donors, and this limited the genetic and exposure-history diversity represented.

The V and J ends lost 3 bases and 0 bases respectively, with 5 bases between them. The CDR3 has 13 residues. CDR1 and CDR2 (germline): LNHDA, SQIVND (reference sequence). Profiled with immunoSEQ multiplex PCR; TCRdb holds only in-frame clones, not every one. The sample lists fewer than 2.5 million clones, over 85% seen once, with 0.36% in the top ten. With regard to this clone: Antigen specificity is unknown. The sample holds other DNA sequences that translate to the same CDR3.

The sample consisted of naive CD4+ T cells from PBMCs. Sample subset: CD45RA+ positively selected. This TCR was sampled from a young man in good health. Some clones in this sample may be carry-over from other donors' samples. V is TRBV19 and J is TRBJ1-1; D unresolved. The CDR3: CASSMVLNTEAFF. Written as DNA, the CDR3 is TGTGCCAGTAGTATGGTGCTGAACACTGAAGCTTTCTTT. The whole variable domain, remainder taken from reference TRBV19 and TRBJ1-1, is DGGITQSPKYLFRKEGQNVTLSCEQNLNHDAMYWYRQDPGQGLRLIYYSQIVNDFQKGDIAEGYSVSREKKESFPLTVTSAQKNPTAFYLCASSMVLNTEAFFGQGTRLTVV.